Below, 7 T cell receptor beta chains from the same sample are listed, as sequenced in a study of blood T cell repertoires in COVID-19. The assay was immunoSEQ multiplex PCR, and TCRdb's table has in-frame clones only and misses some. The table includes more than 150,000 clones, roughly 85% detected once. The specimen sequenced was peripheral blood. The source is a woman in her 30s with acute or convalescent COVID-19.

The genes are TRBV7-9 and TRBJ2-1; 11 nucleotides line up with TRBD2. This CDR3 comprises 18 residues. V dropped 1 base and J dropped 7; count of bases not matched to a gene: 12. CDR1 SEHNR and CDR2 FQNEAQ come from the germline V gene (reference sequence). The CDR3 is CASSLGSGLAGGLNEQFF. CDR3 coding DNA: TGTGCCAGCAGCTTAGGTTCGGGTCTAGCGGGGGGCCTAAATGAGCAGTTCTTC.

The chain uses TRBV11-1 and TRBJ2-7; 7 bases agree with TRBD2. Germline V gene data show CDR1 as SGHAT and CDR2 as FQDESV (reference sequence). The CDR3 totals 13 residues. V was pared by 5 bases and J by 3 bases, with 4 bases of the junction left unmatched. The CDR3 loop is CASSTGLLYEQYF. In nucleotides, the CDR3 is TGTGCCAGCAGCACGGGACTACTCTACGAGCAGTACTTC. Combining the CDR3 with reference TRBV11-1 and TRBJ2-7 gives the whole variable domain EAEVAQSPRYKITEKSQAVAFWCDPISGHATLYWYRQILGQGPELLVQFQDESVVDDSQLPKDRFSAERLKGVDSTLKIQPAELGDSAMYLCASSTGLLYEQYFGPGTRLTVT.

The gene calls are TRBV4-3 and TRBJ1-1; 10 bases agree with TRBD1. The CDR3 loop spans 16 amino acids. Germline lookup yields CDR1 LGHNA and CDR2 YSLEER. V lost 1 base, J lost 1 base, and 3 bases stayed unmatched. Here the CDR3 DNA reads TGCGCCAGCAGCCAAGGACAGGGGGCTGGGAACACTGAAGCTTTCTTT. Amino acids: CASSQGQGAGNTEAFF.

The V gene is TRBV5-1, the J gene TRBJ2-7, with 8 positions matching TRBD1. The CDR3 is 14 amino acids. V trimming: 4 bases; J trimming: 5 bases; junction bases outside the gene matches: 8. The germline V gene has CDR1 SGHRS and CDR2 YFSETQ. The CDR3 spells CASSNRTGPHEQYF. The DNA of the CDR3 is TGCGCCAGCAGCAACCGGACAGGGCCCCACGAGCAGTACTTC.

Here the CDR3 reads CASSPTRLAGDNEQFF. CDR3 DNA sequence: TGTGCCAGCTCACCTACGCGACTAGCGGGGGATAATGAGCAGTTCTTC. The V gene is TRBV18, the J gene TRBJ2-1; 12 nucleotides match TRBD2. CDR3 length: 16 residues. Trimming cost V 3 bases and J 7 bases; bases outside gene matches: 7. Per the germline V gene, CDR1 is KGHSH and CDR2 is LQKENI.

The CDR3 sequence: CASREGSRYEQYF. The CDR3 DNA sequence: TGTGCCAGCAGGGAAGGGAGCAGGTACGAGCAGTACTTC. The rearrangement uses TRBV7-8 and TRBJ2-7, with a possible D match to TRBD2 (5 bases). Germline CDR1 SGHVS, CDR2 FQNEAQ. The CDR3 length is 13 residues. V dropped 6 bases and J dropped 4 bases, with 13 bases sitting between them. Full variable domain (remainder filled in from reference TRBV7-8 and TRBJ2-7): GAGVSQSPRYKVAKRGQDVALRCDPISGHVSLFWYQQALGQGPEFLTYFQNEAQLDKSGLPSDRFFAERPEGSVSTLKIQRTQQEDSAVYLCASREGSRYEQYFGPGTRLTVT.

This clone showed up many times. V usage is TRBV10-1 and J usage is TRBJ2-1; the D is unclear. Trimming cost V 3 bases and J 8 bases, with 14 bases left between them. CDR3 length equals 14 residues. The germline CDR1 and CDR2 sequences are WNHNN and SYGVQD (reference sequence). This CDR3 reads CASSERRRPDEQFF. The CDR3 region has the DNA TGCGCCAGCAGTGAAAGGCGGCGTCCGGATGAGCAGTTCTTC.